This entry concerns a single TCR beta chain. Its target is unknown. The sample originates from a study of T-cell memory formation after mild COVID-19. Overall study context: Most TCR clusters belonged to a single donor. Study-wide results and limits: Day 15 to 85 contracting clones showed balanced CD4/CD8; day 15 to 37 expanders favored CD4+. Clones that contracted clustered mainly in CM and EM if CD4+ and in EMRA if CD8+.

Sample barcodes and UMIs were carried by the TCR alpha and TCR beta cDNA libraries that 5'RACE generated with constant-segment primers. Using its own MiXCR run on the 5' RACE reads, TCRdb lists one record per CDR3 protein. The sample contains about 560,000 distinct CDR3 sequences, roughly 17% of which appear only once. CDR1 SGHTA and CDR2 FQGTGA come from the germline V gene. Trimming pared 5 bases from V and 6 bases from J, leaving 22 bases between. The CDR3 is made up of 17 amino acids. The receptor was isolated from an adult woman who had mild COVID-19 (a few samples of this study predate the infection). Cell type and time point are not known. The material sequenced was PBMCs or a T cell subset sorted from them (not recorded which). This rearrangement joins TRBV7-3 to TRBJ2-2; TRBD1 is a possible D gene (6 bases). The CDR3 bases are TGTGCCAGCAGCCAACGATCTGGGACAACGAGATCCGGGGAGCTGTTTTTT. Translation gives CASSQRSGTTRSGELFF.